These T cell receptor beta chains were read from a single sample in a study of blood T cells in healthy people across ages. TCRdb processed the 5' RACE reads anew with MiXCR; each CDR3 protein has one entry. The table lists 2 million or so distinct CDR3 sequences, about 50% of them singletons. The sample was blood. The receptor source for this set is a woman aged 40 to 50 in good health. Both conserved end residues are part of each CDR3. A D gene is named only where the DNA matches it firmly. Rows give clone size only sometimes, using once, few, many, or a class for an expanded clone.

V gene	D gene	clone size	J gene	CDR3 DNA	CDR3 protein
TRBV5-5	TRBD1	NA	TRBJ1-1	TGTGCCAGCAGCTTGTGGGACAGGGGGCCGGGGGCTGAAGCTTTCTTT	CASSLWDRGPGAEAFF
TRBV3-1	TRBD1	NA	TRBJ1-2	TGTGCCAGCAGCCCCAGGGGGCTCTATGGCTACACCTTC	CASSPRGLYGYTF
TRBV28	TRBD2	NA	TRBJ2-1	TGTGCCAGCAGTACCGGACTAGCGGGTCAGAGCTCCTACAATGAGCAGTTCTTC	CASSTGLAGQSSYNEQFF
TRBV29-1	NA	many	TRBJ2-6	TGCAGCGTTGAGGGCAGGGGCCCCTCAGGGGCCAACGTCCTGACTTTC	CSVEGRGPSGANVLTF
TRBV27	NA	few	TRBJ2-7	TGTGCCAGCAGTTTACAGGGACCCTACAATGAGCAGTACTTC	CASSLQGPYNEQYF
TRBV4-1	TRBD1	NA	TRBJ1-2	TGCGCCAGCAGCCAACTTTGGGAGGGGGCGGATGGCTATGGCTACACCTTC	CASSQLWEGADGYGYTF
TRBV24-1	NA	NA	TRBJ2-3	TGTGCCACCAGTGATTTGTATATGGCAGATACGCAGTATTTT	CATSDLYMADTQYF
TRBV20-1	TRBD2	NA	TRBJ2-3	TGCAGTGCTAGAGATGGTGAGGCGGGGGCAGATACGCAGTATTTT	CSARDGEAGADTQYF
TRBV4-2	TRBD2	few	TRBJ2-7	TGTGCCAGCAGCCAAGAAAGCGGGGGGGATTACGAGCAGTACTTC	CASSQESGGDYEQYF
TRBV21-1	NA	NA	TRBJ2-7	TGTGCCAGCAGCATCTCTCCAGTATACGAGCAGTACTTC	CASSISPVYEQYF
TRBV9	NA	NA	TRBJ1-2	TGTGCCAGCAGCGTAGCTACAGGCCCCTATGGCTACACCTTC	CASSVATGPYGYTF
TRBV7-9	TRBD1	NA	TRBJ1-2	TGTGCCAGCAGCCCGCCAGACAGGGTAAAAGGCTACACCTTC	CASSPPDRVKGYTF
TRBV5-1	TRBD2	few	TRBJ2-1	TGCGCCAGCAGCTTAGCGGGGGACACCTCCTACAATGAGCAGTTCTTC	CASSLAGDTSYNEQFF
TRBV5-5	TRBD2	NA	TRBJ2-1	TGTGCCAGCAGCTCGACTAGCGGGGGGCCAGACTACAATGAGCAGTTCTTC	CASSSTSGGPDYNEQFF
TRBV20-1	TRBD2	NA	TRBJ2-3	TGCAGTGCTTTAAGACTAGCCCAAGATACGCAGTATTTT	CSALRLAQDTQYF
TRBV12-3/TRBV12-4	NA	NA	TRBJ2-5	TGTGCCAGCAGTTTCAACCGGGAGAACCAAGAGACCCAGTACTTC	CASSFNRENQETQYF
TRBV20-1	NA	NA	TRBJ1-2	TGCAGTGCTAGAGGACAGCTCCCTAACTATGGCTACACCTTC	CSARGQLPNYGYTF
TRBV4-3	NA	NA	TRBJ2-1	TGCGCCAGCAGCCAAGATCCAGGGGTCTCTGAGCAGTTCTTC	CASSQDPGVSEQFF
TRBV12-3/TRBV12-4	TRBD2	NA	TRBJ2-1	TGTGCCAGCAGTTTCGTACTCGGGGGGTCTACCTACAATGAGCAGTTCTTC	CASSFVLGGSTYNEQFF
TRBV2	NA	few	TRBJ2-1	TGTGCCAGCAGAGGCCAGACCCTCTGGGGGCAGTTCTTC	CASRGQTLWGQFF
TRBV20-1	NA	NA	TRBJ2-4	TGCAGTGTCCCCGGGACGATGGCCAAAAACATTCAGTACTTC	CSVPGTMAKNIQYF
TRBV2	TRBD1	NA	TRBJ1-6	TGTGCCAGCATAGACCGGGACAGGTCTTTTTCACCCCTCCACTTT	CASIDRDRSFSPLHF
TRBV6-6	TRBD1	NA	TRBJ1-1	TGTGCCAGCAGCAACGACAGGGGGAACACTGAAGCTTTCTTT	CASSNDRGNTEAFF
TRBV7-9	NA	NA	TRBJ1-4	TGTGCTAGCAGGGCGGACAGAGACATGAAAAAACTGTTTTTT	CASRADRDMKKLFF
TRBV12-5	NA	NA	TRBJ2-7	TGTGCTAGTGGTCTGCACCCGGACGAGCAGTACTTC	CASGLHPDEQYF
TRBV5-1	NA	once	TRBJ2-5	TGCGCCAGCAGCTGGGTCGTGGAGGAGACCCAGTACTTC	CASSWVVEETQYF
TRBV5-1	NA	few	TRBJ2-1	TGCGCCAGCAGCTTGTTCGGAAAAAATGAGCAGTTCTTC	CASSLFGKNEQFF
TRBV7-2	TRBD2	NA	TRBJ2-5	TGTGCCAGCAGCCACGCGGGACTAGCGGGGGGGAGGGGAAAGACCCAGTACTTC	CASSHAGLAGGRGKTQYF
TRBV6-5	TRBD1	NA	TRBJ1-5	TGTGCCAGCAGCAGCGGGCCCCGGACAGGGCGGCAGCCCCAGCATTTT	CASSSGPRTGRQPQHF